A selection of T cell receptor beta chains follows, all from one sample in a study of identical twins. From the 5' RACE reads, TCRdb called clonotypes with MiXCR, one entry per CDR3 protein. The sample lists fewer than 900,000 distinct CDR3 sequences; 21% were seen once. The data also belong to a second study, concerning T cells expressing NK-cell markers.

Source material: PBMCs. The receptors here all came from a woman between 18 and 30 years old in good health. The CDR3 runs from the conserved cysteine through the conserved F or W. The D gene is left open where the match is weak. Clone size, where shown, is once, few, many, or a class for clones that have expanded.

CDR3 DNA: TGTGCCAGCAGCCAAACGGCGGGCAGCTCCTACAATGAGCAGTTCTTC
CDR3 protein: CASSQTAGSSYNEQFF
J gene: TRBJ2-1
V gene: TRBV4-2
D gene: NA
clone size: many

CDR3 DNA: TGCAGTGCTAGTTTTACAGCAGATACGCAGTATTTT
CDR3 protein: CSASFTADTQYF
J gene: TRBJ2-3
V gene: TRBV20-1
D gene: NA
clone size: many

CDR3 DNA: TGTGCCAGCAGTCTTTTGGCCGGGCCTACCTACGAGCAGTACTTC
CDR3 protein: CASSLLAGPTYEQYF
J gene: TRBJ2-7
V gene: TRBV6-1
D gene: NA
clone size: many

CDR3 DNA: TGCGCCAGCAGCCCACTGACTAGCGGTACTAGCACAGATACGCAGTATTTT
CDR3 protein: CASSPLTSGTSTDTQYF
J gene: TRBJ2-3
V gene: TRBV5-1
D gene: TRBD2
clone size: NA

CDR3 DNA: TGTGCCAGCAGAATGGGGACTAGCGGGAGCAATGAGCAGTTCTTC
CDR3 protein: CASRMGTSGSNEQFF
J gene: TRBJ2-1
V gene: TRBV27
D gene: TRBD2
clone size: NA

CDR3 DNA: TGTGCCAGCAGCTCCCGGAGACTAGCGGGACTTCTATACGAGCAGTACTTC
CDR3 protein: CASSSRRLAGLLYEQYF
J gene: TRBJ2-7
V gene: TRBV5-6
D gene: TRBD2
clone size: few

CDR3 DNA: TGTGCCAGCAGGAAGGGGCCGAACACCGGGGAGCTGTTTTTT
CDR3 protein: CASRKGPNTGELFF
J gene: TRBJ2-2
V gene: TRBV6-4
D gene: NA
clone size: NA

CDR3 DNA: TGTGCCAGCAGCGTAGTCGAGCTCAGTGAGCAGTTCTTC
CDR3 protein: CASSVVELSEQFF
J gene: TRBJ2-1
V gene: TRBV9
D gene: NA
clone size: NA

CDR3 DNA: TGCAGTGCTAGAGTAGCAGCGGGAGGAAAGAATGAGCAGTTCTTC
CDR3 protein: CSARVAAGGKNEQFF
J gene: TRBJ2-1
V gene: TRBV20-1
D gene: TRBD2
clone size: NA

CDR3 DNA: TGTGCCAGCAGTGCCCAGGGGAGGTCAGTTCAGCCCCAGCATTTT
CDR3 protein: CASSAQGRSVQPQHF
J gene: TRBJ1-5
V gene: TRBV12-3/TRBV12-4
D gene: NA
clone size: once

CDR3 DNA: TGTGCCACCAGCACCGACAGGGGAAGGTTCGAGCAGTACTTC
CDR3 protein: CATSTDRGRFEQYF
J gene: TRBJ2-7
V gene: TRBV15
D gene: TRBD1
clone size: NA

CDR3 DNA: TGTGCCAGCAGTTTGATGAGCCGGGAGACCCAGTACTTC
CDR3 protein: CASSLMSRETQYF
J gene: TRBJ2-5
V gene: TRBV12-3/TRBV12-4
D gene: NA
clone size: many

CDR3 DNA: TGTGCCAGCTGGGGTAGCGGGACACACTCTGGGGCCAACGTCCTGACTTTC
CDR3 protein: CASWGSGTHSGANVLTF
J gene: TRBJ2-6
V gene: TRBV7-9
D gene: TRBD2
clone size: NA

CDR3 DNA: TGTGCCAGCAGCTTTCAGGGGGAGAGTGGAAAACTGTTTTTT
CDR3 protein: CASSFQGESGKLFF
J gene: TRBJ1-4
V gene: TRBV7-9
D gene: TRBD1
clone size: NA

CDR3 DNA: TGTGCCATGGGCCCCGGGTCTGGGGGCAATGAGCAGTTCTTC
CDR3 protein: CAMGPGSGGNEQFF
J gene: TRBJ2-1
V gene: TRBV5-2
D gene: NA
clone size: NA

CDR3 DNA: TGTGCCAGCAGTGACTCGGCAAATTCACCCCTCCACTTT
CDR3 protein: CASSDSANSPLHF
J gene: TRBJ1-6
V gene: TRBV6-4
D gene: NA
clone size: many

CDR3 DNA: TGCAGTGCTAGAGGCGGGGGGGCCCACGAGCAGTACTTC
CDR3 protein: CSARGGGAHEQYF
J gene: TRBJ2-7
V gene: TRBV20-1
D gene: TRBD2
clone size: few

CDR3 DNA: TGCAGTGCCAGCCAGCCTAGCGGGATTCAAGAGCAGTACTTC
CDR3 protein: CSASQPSGIQEQYF
J gene: TRBJ2-7
V gene: TRBV20-1
D gene: TRBD2
clone size: NA

CDR3 DNA: TGCACCACGCTGCGGGGGGAGTCATACAATGAGCAGTTCTTC
CDR3 protein: CTTLRGESYNEQFF
J gene: TRBJ2-1
V gene: TRBV29-1
D gene: TRBD2
clone size: few

CDR3 DNA: TGCGCCAGCAGCTTGTTGGGGGGCCGATTTTATATTGGTGAGCAGTTCTTC
CDR3 protein: CASSLLGGRFYIGEQFF
J gene: TRBJ2-1
V gene: TRBV5-1
D gene: NA
clone size: few

CDR3 DNA: TGTGCCAGGGGGGATGACCTACAATCCTACGAGCAGTACTTC
CDR3 protein: CARGDDLQSYEQYF
J gene: TRBJ2-7
V gene: TRBV21-1
D gene: NA
clone size: once

CDR3 DNA: TGCAGTCCTAGCTCCGGAGAGACCCAGTACTTC
CDR3 protein: CSPSSGETQYF
J gene: TRBJ2-5
V gene: TRBV20-1
D gene: NA
clone size: NA

CDR3 DNA: TGCAGCGTTGAGAGGGGGCTGGGCACAGATACGCAGTATTTT
CDR3 protein: CSVERGLGTDTQYF
J gene: TRBJ2-3
V gene: TRBV29-1
D gene: TRBD1
clone size: NA

CDR3 DNA: TGCAGTGCTAGACAGGGCGGGAACACCGGGGAGCTGTTTTTT
CDR3 protein: CSARQGGNTGELFF
J gene: TRBJ2-2
V gene: TRBV20-1
D gene: NA
clone size: few

CDR3 DNA: TGTGCCAGCAGCTTAGGGACAAAACTGTTTTTT
CDR3 protein: CASSLGTKLFF
J gene: TRBJ1-4
V gene: TRBV7-9
D gene: NA
clone size: few

CDR3 DNA: TGCGCCAGCAGCCCCATCTCTGGCGCCTTGAACACTGAAGCTTTCTTT
CDR3 protein: CASSPISGALNTEAFF
J gene: TRBJ1-1
V gene: TRBV5-1
D gene: NA
clone size: NA

CDR3 DNA: TGCAGTGCTAGAGTTACCCGCCGGGACACCAAATACGAGCAGTACTTC
CDR3 protein: CSARVTRRDTKYEQYF
J gene: TRBJ2-7
V gene: TRBV20-1
D gene: NA
clone size: once

CDR3 DNA: TGCGCCAGCAGCCTTGGATGGGGAGACAGGGGCTACGAGCAGTACTTC
CDR3 protein: CASSLGWGDRGYEQYF
J gene: TRBJ2-7
V gene: TRBV5-1
D gene: TRBD1
clone size: NA

CDR3 DNA: TGCAGTGCTAGAGACCAGGCGAGCAACCAAGAGACCCAGTACTTC
CDR3 protein: CSARDQASNQETQYF
J gene: TRBJ2-5
V gene: TRBV20-1
D gene: NA
clone size: NA

CDR3 DNA: TGTGCCAGCAGCTTTGGGGGACTAGCTGTCGAGCAGTACTTC
CDR3 protein: CASSFGGLAVEQYF
J gene: TRBJ2-7
V gene: TRBV7-8
D gene: TRBD2
clone size: NA

CDR3 DNA: TGCAGCGTTTGGACTAGCGACTCCTACGAGCAGTACTTC
CDR3 protein: CSVWTSDSYEQYF
J gene: TRBJ2-7
V gene: TRBV29-1
D gene: TRBD2
clone size: NA

CDR3 DNA: TGTGCCACCAGCACCCTTCCGGAGGGCAACTATGGCTACACCTTC
CDR3 protein: CATSTLPEGNYGYTF
J gene: TRBJ1-2
V gene: TRBV15
D gene: NA
clone size: NA

CDR3 DNA: TGTGCCAGCTCACCCACTACAGCTAATGAGCAGTTCTTC
CDR3 protein: CASSPTTANEQFF
J gene: TRBJ2-1
V gene: TRBV18
D gene: NA
clone size: few

CDR3 DNA: TGTGCCAGCAGTTACACGCGGGGGGACTGGAAAAACATTCAGTACTTC
CDR3 protein: CASSYTRGDWKNIQYF
J gene: TRBJ2-4
V gene: TRBV6-2/TRBV6-3
D gene: TRBD2
clone size: NA

CDR3 DNA: TGTGCCAGCAGTCCCGCGGGCCCCAACTATGGCTACACCTTC
CDR3 protein: CASSPAGPNYGYTF
J gene: TRBJ1-2
V gene: TRBV12-3/TRBV12-4
D gene: NA
clone size: few

CDR3 DNA: TGTGCCAGCAGCGGGGATTTTGGGGAAAAACTGTTTTTT
CDR3 protein: CASSGDFGEKLFF
J gene: TRBJ1-4
V gene: TRBV12-3/TRBV12-4
D gene: NA
clone size: few

CDR3 DNA: TGCGCCAGCAGTGAGTCGAGGGGATATGGCTACACCTTC
CDR3 protein: CASSESRGYGYTF
J gene: TRBJ1-2
V gene: TRBV10-1
D gene: NA
clone size: NA

CDR3 DNA: TGTGCCATCAGTGTGGGGGTTCTTGGTGGCTACACCTTC
CDR3 protein: CAISVGVLGGYTF
J gene: TRBJ1-2
V gene: TRBV10-3
D gene: NA
clone size: NA

CDR3 DNA: TGCAGCGTTGACCCCCACTCGGCTGAAGCTTTCTTT
CDR3 protein: CSVDPHSAEAFF
J gene: TRBJ1-1
V gene: TRBV29-1
D gene: NA
clone size: few

CDR3 DNA: TGTGCCAGCAGTTTTGGGCACTATAGCAATCAGCCCCAGCATTTT
CDR3 protein: CASSFGHYSNQPQHF
J gene: TRBJ1-5
V gene: TRBV12-3/TRBV12-4
D gene: NA
clone size: NA

CDR3 DNA: TGTGCCAGCAGTCGGGACAGGGGATCCGGGGCCAACGTCCTGACTTTC
CDR3 protein: CASSRDRGSGANVLTF
J gene: TRBJ2-6
V gene: TRBV6-1
D gene: TRBD1
clone size: few

CDR3 DNA: TGTGCCAGCAGCGTATTGGGGACAGGGGATGGCTACACCTTC
CDR3 protein: CASSVLGTGDGYTF
J gene: TRBJ1-2
V gene: TRBV9
D gene: TRBD1
clone size: few